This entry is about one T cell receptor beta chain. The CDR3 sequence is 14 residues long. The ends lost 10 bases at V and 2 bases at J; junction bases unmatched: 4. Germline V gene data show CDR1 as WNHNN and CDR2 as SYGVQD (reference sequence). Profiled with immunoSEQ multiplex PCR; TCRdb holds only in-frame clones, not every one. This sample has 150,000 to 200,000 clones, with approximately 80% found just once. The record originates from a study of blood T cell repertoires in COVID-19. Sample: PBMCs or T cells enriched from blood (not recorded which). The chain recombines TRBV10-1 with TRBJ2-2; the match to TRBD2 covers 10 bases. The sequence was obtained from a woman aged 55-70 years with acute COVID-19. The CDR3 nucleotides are TGCGCCACCAGGACTAGCGGAAACACCGGGGAGCTGTTTTTT. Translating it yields CATRTSGNTGELFF.